These 7 T cell receptor beta chains were all obtained from the same sample, sequenced in a study of early T cells in non-severe SARS-CoV-2 infection. MiXCR was run by TCRdb on the 5' RACE reads, yielding one entry per CDR3 protein. The table includes 70,000 or so distinct CDR3 sequences, approximately 14% detected once. The sequencing sample was made of whole blood. These receptors all stem from an adult who was a healthcare worker with PCR-confirmed SARS-CoV-2 infection or an uninfected control (not recorded which).

This clonotype has ten or more counts. This chain connects TRBV4-1 to TRBJ2-5; 7 bases align to TRBD1. V was pared by 1 base and J by 2 bases, with 4 bases of the junction left unmatched. Per germline, CDR1 MGHRA and CDR2 YSYEKL. The CDR3 extends over 15 amino acids. The CDR3 is CASSQGQGVQETQYF. CDR3 in DNA: TGCGCCAGCAGCCAAGGCCAGGGGGTGCAAGAGACCCAGTACTTC.

This clonotype turned up a few times. The V call is TRBV2, the J call TRBJ2-7; D not resolved. V gave up 1 base and J gave up 12 bases, with 10 bases separating them. The CDR3 extends over 11 amino acids. Germline assignment: CDR1 SNHLY and CDR2 FYNNEI. In DNA form, the CDR3 reads TGTGCCAGCAGTGAAGGAGAGGATTCGTACTTC. Translating it yields CASSEGEDSYF.

This clonotype was recorded many times. The V call is TRBV6-1, the J call TRBJ1-6; D not certain. Trimming stripped 1 base from V and 8 bases from J, with 9 bases between. CDR1 and CDR2 from the germline V gene are MNHNS and SASEGT. The CDR3 is 14 residues long. The CDR3 DNA sequence: TGTGCCAGCAGTGAAGGTTCTCGGTATTCACCCCTCCACTTT. This sequence encodes CASSEGSRYSPLHF.

This clonotype was picked up many times. The J gene is TRBJ2-1, the V gene TRBV20-1, with 10 bases lining up with TRBD2. CDR1 is DFQATT and CDR2 is SNEGSKA in the germline V gene (reference sequence). CDR3 length: 14 residues. V was clipped by 1 base and J by 9 bases; unmatched bases: 6. CDR3 DNA sequence: TGCAGTGCTAGAGGGAAGCGGGGGGGCTCTGAGCAGTTCTTC. It is translated as CSARGKRGGSEQFF.

The chain combines TRBV29-1 with TRBJ1-2; weak D call: TRBD1 (6 bases). The CDR3 runs 10 residues. V gave up 4 bases and J gave up 11 bases, with 11 bases separating them. Germline values: CDR1 SQVTM, CDR2 ANQGSEA. Here the CDR3 DNA reads TGCAGCGTTGGAAGACAGGAATACACCTTC. Translation: CSVGRQEYTF.

The chain recombines TRBV20-1 with TRBJ1-1, with D possibly being TRBD1 (5 bases). This CDR3 contains 14 residues. V gave up 6 bases and J gave up 4 bases, with 18 bases separating them. The germline V gene has CDR1 DFQATT and CDR2 SNEGSKA (reference sequence). CDR3 sequence (DNA): TGCAGTGCCCAGGTACGGGACTGGGGCACTGAAGCTTTCTTT. It encodes CSAQVRDWGTEAFF.

The chain recombines TRBV7-8 with TRBJ2-3, with D perhaps TRBD2 (6 bases). Trimming stripped 6 bases from V and 5 bases from J, with 9 bases between. CDR3 length equals 12 residues. Germline V gives CDR1 SGHVS, CDR2 FQNEAQ. CDR3 protein: CASRAGIDTQYF. The CDR3 DNA reads as TGTGCCAGCAGGGCGGGGATAGATACGCAGTATTTT.